Shown below are 11 T cell receptor beta chains from a single sample sequenced in a study of identical twins. A single record per CDR3 protein comes from TCRdb applying MiXCR to the 5' RACE reads. This table has about 240,000 distinct CDR3 sequences, under 12% appearing once. Sequencing was carried out using memory T cells sorted from blood. The origin of the receptors is a man in his forties or fifties in good health.

V and J are TRBV7-8 and TRBJ2-5, with 9 bases matching TRBD2. The CDR3 consists of 14 residues. Germline trimming cut 5 bases from V and 5 bases from J; bases unmatched to any gene: 6. Germline lookup yields CDR1 SGHVS and CDR2 FQNEAQ. Here the CDR3 DNA reads TGTGCCAGCAGCATAAGCGGGGGGCGGGAGACCCAGTACTTC. Its protein product is CASSISGGRETQYF.

This clonotype has at least ten counts. V is TRBV20-1 and J is TRBJ2-5; the D is unclear. Germline assignment: CDR1 DFQATT and CDR2 SNEGSKA (reference sequence). V was cut by 1 base and J by 1 base, with 10 bases left in between. This CDR3 has 14 amino acids. CDR3 DNA: TGCAGTGCTAGAGCTCCGCGGACCCAAGAGACCCAGTACTTC. Its protein product is CSARAPRTQETQYF.

The V call is TRBV5-1, the J call TRBJ2-2; 9 bases line up with TRBD1. There are 14 residues in the CDR3. V was clipped by 4 bases and J by 7 bases; unmatched bases: 5. Germline values: CDR1 SGHRS, CDR2 YFSETQ. The CDR3 here is CASSRWTGVGELFF. The DNA for the CDR3 is TGCGCCAGCAGCCGATGGACAGGGGTCGGGGAGCTGTTTTTT.

This clonotype was recorded many times. The genes are TRBV7-3 and TRBJ2-1; 7 nucleotides match TRBD1. The V and J ends lost 4 bases and 3 bases, in that order; junction bases with no gene match: 3. The CDR3 has 14 residues. The germline gives CDR1 SGHTA, CDR2 FQGTGA. The CDR3, as DNA: TGTGCCAGCAGCTCAGGGGGTTACTACAATGAGCAGTTCTTC. This translates into CASSSGGYYNEQFF.

This clonotype was recorded many times. V gene TRBV24-1 combines with J gene TRBJ2-5, with TRBD2 as a possible D gene (5 bases). Between the trimmed V and J ends, which lost 9 bases and 5 bases, there was a span of 18 bases. CDR1 KGHDR and CDR2 SFDVKD come from the germline V gene. This CDR3 contains 14 residues. The DNA of the CDR3 is TGTGCCACCGAAGATAGCGTCCGGATGGAGACCCAGTACTTC. It specifies CATEDSVRMETQYF.

This clonotype was picked up a small number of times. The CDR3 region has the DNA TGCAGTGCTAGAGGGGGGAGCTCCTACAATGAGCAGTTCTTC. It codes for CSARGGSSYNEQFF. The rearrangement joins TRBV20-1 to TRBJ2-1; D is perhaps TRBD1 or TRBD2 (5 bases each). This CDR3 is built from 14 residues. V dropped 1 base and J dropped 0 bases, with 7 bases sitting between them. Looked up from germline, CDR1 is DFQATT and CDR2 is SNEGSKA (reference sequence).

This clonotype was counted many times. The CDR3 bases are TGCAGCGTTGGGGACAGCCTTCCTGGCTACACCTTC. Protein: CSVGDSLPGYTF. The chain links TRBV29-1 to TRBJ1-2, with 7 bases matching TRBD1. After removal of 4 bases from V and 7 bases from J, the junction contained 6 bases not matched to a gene. This CDR3 comprises 12 residues. Per germline, CDR1 SQVTM and CDR2 ANQGSEA.

This clonotype was seen ten or more times. The J gene is TRBJ1-5, the V gene TRBV6-1; D may be TRBD1 (6 bases). Germline CDR1 MNHNS, CDR2 SASEGT. This CDR3 contains 15 residues. With 5 bases removed from V and 3 bases from J, the gap between germline ends came to 14 bases. CDR3 bases: TGTGCCAGCAGTCCGGAACAGGGACCCAATCAGCCCCAGCATTTT. It codes for CASSPEQGPNQPQHF.

This clonotype was counted between two and nine times. The chain is built from TRBV20-1 and TRBJ2-2; TRBD2 agrees at 7 bases. J gave up 6 bases and V 0 bases, and 10 bases lay outside the gene matches. The CDR3 length is 16 residues. Germline CDR1 DFQATT, CDR2 SNEGSKA (reference sequence). CDR3 region: CSARDVREGSPGELFF. In DNA, the CDR3 is TGCAGTGCTAGAGATGTAAGGGAGGGGTCCCCCGGGGAGCTGTTTTTT.

The chain has TRBV10-3 and TRBJ2-5; 12 nucleotides match TRBD2. The CDR3 consists of 16 residues. J lost 0 bases, V lost 4 bases, and 3 bases had no gene match. CDR1 is ENHRY, CDR2 SYGVKD, per germline. CDR3 coding DNA: TGTGCCATCAGTGCTCGACTAGCGGGGGACCAAGAGACCCAGTACTTC. Translated: CAISARLAGDQETQYF.

At least ten counts were recorded for this clonotype. CDR3 amino acids: CASSLGGGGEKLFF. The CDR3 DNA sequence: TGTGCCAGCAGTTTGGGGGGAGGAGGTGAAAAACTGTTTTTT. The chain has TRBV12-3 or TRBV12-4 and TRBJ1-4; maybe TRBD1 (5 bases). This CDR3 spans 14 amino acids. The germline V and J ends were trimmed by 3 bases and 7 bases, with 12 bases remaining between them.